The rows below give T cell receptor beta chains drawn from one sample of a study of blood T cell repertoires in COVID-19. The assay was immunoSEQ multiplex PCR, and TCRdb's table has in-frame clones only and misses some. The sample has just under 150,000 clones; around 83% are singletons. The sequencing sample was made of peripheral blood. Receptor source: a human donor with acute or convalescent COVID-19. The donor label of this sample is uncertain. The CDR3 runs from the conserved cysteine through the conserved F or W. The D gene is left open where the match is weak. Rows give clone size only sometimes, using once, few, many, or a class for an expanded clone.

TRBD1 . TRBJ1-1 TRBV19 CASIGRPGQPSNTEAFF TGTGCCAGTATTGGGCGACCGGGACAGCCATCGAACACTGAAGCTTTCTTT
. . TRBJ1-1 TRBV28 CASSLPDTEAFF TGTGCCAGCAGTTTACCTGACACTGAAGCTTTCTTT
TRBD1 once TRBJ1-1 TRBV6-6 CASSRTQNRGTNTEAFF TGTGCCAGCAGTCGGACACAGAACAGGGGTACCAACACTGAAGCTTTCTTT
. few TRBJ1-1 TRBV3-1/TRBV3-2 CASSQSMGAEAFF TGTGCCAGCAGCCAGAGCATGGGCGCTGAAGCTTTCTTT
TRBD1 . TRBJ1-1 TRBV5-5 CASSIRTGTNTEAFF TGTGCCAGCAGCATTCGGACAGGTACTAACACTGAAGCTTTCTTT
TRBD2 . TRBJ2-1 TRBV19 CASSIGQGTSGRNEQFF TGTGCCAGTAGTATAGGCCAAGGGACTAGCGGGAGGAATGAGCAGTTCTTC
TRBD1 . TRBJ1-1 TRBV28 CASQGAFTEAFF TGTGCCAGTCAGGGGGCTTTCACTGAAGCTTTCTTT
. . TRBJ1-3 TRBV19 CASSKVQGNTIYF TGTGCCAGTAGTAAAGTTCAGGGAAACACCATATATTTT
TRBD1 . TRBJ1-4 TRBV4-3 CASSLNYRGIGEKLFF TGCGCCAGCAGCCTTAATTACAGGGGGATAGGGGAAAAACTGTTTTTT
. few TRBJ2-7 TRBV2 CASSLSYYEQYF TGTGCCAGCAGCCTGAGCTACTACGAGCAGTACTTC
TRBD1 . TRBJ2-5 TRBV19 CASSIGQGAHQETQYF TGTGCCAGTAGTATCGGGCAGGGGGCCCACCAAGAGACCCAGTACTTC
TRBD1 few TRBJ1-5 TRBV27 CASSGQGAQPQHF TGTGCCAGCTCGGGACAGGGGGCTCAGCCCCAGCATTTT
. . TRBJ1-1 TRBV9 CASSPAGTEAFF TGTGCCAGCAGCCCCGCGGGCACTGAAGCTTTCTTT
. . TRBJ1-1 TRBV18 CASSPSREGTEAFF TGTGCCAGCTCACCAAGCAGGGAGGGCACTGAAGCTTTCTTT
. few TRBJ1-1 TRBV18 CASSPLSNTEAFF TGTGCCAGCTCACCACTATCGAACACTGAAGCTTTCTTT
TRBD1 . TRBJ1-3 TRBV2 CASSEGQGRNTIYF TGTGCCAGCAGTGAAGGACAGGGTAGGAACACCATATATTTT
. . TRBJ1-1 TRBV6-4 CASRAGARSTEAFF TGTGCCAGCAGGGCAGGGGCCCGCAGCACTGAAGCTTTCTTT
. . TRBJ1-1 TRBV19 CASSTKVNTEAFF TGTGCCAGTAGTACTAAAGTGAACACTGAAGCTTTCTTT
. . TRBJ1-2 TRBV9 CASSVDRQPNYGYTF TGTGCCAGCAGCGTAGACAGGCAACCTAACTATGGCTACACCTTC
. . TRBJ1-1 TRBV19 CASSTMGGTEAFF TGTGCCAGTAGTACAATGGGGGGAACTGAAGCTTTCTTT
TRBD1 . TRBJ2-4 TRBV7-9 CASSLVVTGGSKAKNIQYF TGTGCCAGCAGCTTAGTGGTGACAGGGGGCAGTAAAGCCAAAAACATTCAGTACTTC
TRBD2 . TRBJ2-2 TRBV4-3 CASSRGLAGVETGELFF TGCGCCAGCAGCCGAGGACTAGCGGGAGTGGAAACCGGGGAGCTGTTTTTT
TRBD1 . TRBJ1-1 TRBV4-1 CASSQDIQGATDTEAFF TGCGCCAGCAGCCAAGATATTCAGGGGGCAACTGACACTGAAGCTTTCTTT
. . TRBJ1-2 TRBV27 CASSLSFVPHYGYTF TGTGCCAGCAGTTTATCGTTTGTCCCTCACTATGGCTACACCTTC
TRBD1 . TRBJ1-6 TRBV19 CASRGQGASPLHF TGTGCCAGTAGAGGCCAGGGGGCCTCACCCCTCCACTTT
TRBD1 . TRBJ1-2 TRBV24-1 CATSDRNPDRGGGYTF TGTGCCACCAGTGATAGAAATCCCGACAGGGGGGGAGGCTACACCTTC
. . TRBJ1-1 TRBV7-3 CASSLMGSTEAFF TGTGCCAGCAGCTTAATGGGGAGCACTGAAGCTTTCTTT
TRBD1 . TRBJ1-2 TRBV30 CACNDRGYGYTF TGTGCCTGTAACGACAGGGGCTATGGCTACACCTTC
TRBD2 . TRBJ2-5 TRBV5-6 CASSFSGRDETQYF TGTGCCAGCAGCTTTAGCGGGAGGGACGAGACCCAGTACTTC
. . TRBJ1-1 TRBV3-1/TRBV3-2 CASSQGVEGTEAFF TGTGCCAGCAGCCAAGGGGTCGAGGGTACTGAAGCTTTCTTT
. . TRBJ1-6 TRBV19 CASRDRGSYNSPLHF TGTGCCAGTAGAGACAGAGGATCTTATAATTCACCCCTCCACTTT
. . TRBJ2-1 TRBV7-9 CASSLSRDYEQFF TGTGCCAGCAGCTTATCCAGGGACTATGAGCAGTTCTTC
TRBD1 . TRBJ2-7 TRBV3-1/TRBV3-2 CASSPTGVYEQYF TGTGCCAGCAGCCCGACAGGGGTCTACGAGCAGTACTTC
. once TRBJ2-3 TRBV5-1 CASRKQGSADTQYF TGCGCCAGCAGGAAACAGGGTTCCGCAGATACGCAGTATTTT
TRBD1 . TRBJ2-7 TRBV6-1 CASSEQGQGPYEQYF TGTGCCAGCAGTGAACAGGGACAGGGACCCTACGAGCAGTACTTC
. few TRBJ2-2 TRBV18 CASSPAGDTGELFF TGTGCCAGCTCACCCGCAGGGGACACCGGGGAGCTGTTTTTT
TRBD1 . TRBJ1-6 TRBV7-9 CASSDGQGKNSPLHF TGTGCCAGCAGCGACGGACAGGGGAAGAATTCACCCCTCCACTTT
. . TRBJ1-5 TRBV19 CASRTESTNFNQPQHF TGTGCCAGTAGGACAGAAAGCACTAATTTCAATCAGCCCCAGCATTTT
TRBD1 . TRBJ2-3 TRBV7-9 CASSSLDRSSTDTQYF TGTGCCAGCAGCTCATTGGACAGGTCGAGCACAGATACGCAGTATTTT
TRBD2 . TRBJ2-1 TRBV7-2 CASSLHSGLAGDNEQFF TGTGCCAGCAGCTTACATTCCGGACTAGCGGGTGACAATGAGCAGTTCTTC
. . TRBJ1-2 TRBV4-2 CASSQDRGQGDGYTF TGTGCCAGCAGCCAAGATAGAGGCCAGGGTGATGGCTACACCTTC
. few TRBJ1-5 TRBV7-9 CASSLQGGDQPQHF TGTGCCAGCAGCCTACAGGGTGGAGATCAGCCCCAGCATTTT
. . TRBJ1-2 TRBV3-1/TRBV3-2 CASSQDGELGYTF TGTGCCAGCAGCCAAGACGGAGAGTTGGGCTACACCTTC
. once TRBJ1-1 TRBV30 CAWYRTNTEAFF TGTGCCTGGTACAGAACGAACACTGAAGCTTTCTTT
. . TRBJ2-7 TRBV11-2 CASSFMGATKTYEQYF TGTGCCAGCAGCTTTATGGGGGCGACCAAGACCTACGAGCAGTACTTC
. few TRBJ1-5 TRBV27 CASSVSGTSYSNQPQHF TGTGCCAGCAGTGTCTCCGGGACATCGTATAGCAATCAGCCCCAGCATTTT
TRBD2 . TRBJ2-3 TRBV11-1 CASSLVLAGGPDTQYF TGTGCCAGCAGCTTAGTACTAGCGGGGGGGCCGGATACGCAGTATTTT
TRBD1 . TRBJ2-5 TRBV5-1 CASKRTGGQETQYF TGCGCCAGCAAAAGAACAGGGGGACAAGAGACCCAGTACTTC
TRBD2 . TRBJ2-7 TRBV5-1 CASSWVAAGGFYEQYF TGCGCCAGCAGCTGGGTAGCGGCGGGGGGATTCTACGAGCAGTACTTC